The 26 T cell receptor beta chains below all came from one sample that was sequenced in a study of blood T cell repertoires in COVID-19. Libraries were prepared by immunoSEQ multiplex PCR; TCRdb keeps only in-frame clonotypes and omits some of them. This sample has 150,000 to 200,000 clones, with roughly 80% found just once. The specimen sequenced was peripheral blood. The receptors come from a man aged 55-75 years with active or convalescent COVID-19.

The V gene is TRBV30, the J gene TRBJ2-3; 10 bases agree with TRBD2. CDR3 length: 15 amino acids. V gave up 0 bases and J gave up 2 bases; unmatched junction bases: 2. Germline CDR1 is GTSNPN and CDR2 is SVGIG (reference sequence). CDR3 bases: TGTGCCTGGAGTGTAACTAGCGGGAACACAGATACGCAGTATTTT. Amino acid sequence: CAWSVTSGNTDTQYF.

Of note for this clone: The junction and the germline gene differ at one end; a read error may be behind it. This rearrangement joins TRBV3-1 (or the pseudogene TRBV3-2) to TRBJ2-7, with D possibly matching TRBD2 (5 bases). CDR1 and CDR2 from the germline V gene are LGHDT and YNNKEL (reference sequence). CDR3 size: 11 residues. The CDR3 DNA reads TGTGCCAGCAGCCAAGCGTTAGCGCCGGAGTTC. This translates into CASSQALAPEF.

The V and J genes are TRBV28 and TRBJ1-5; a weak D match, TRBD1 (5 bases). The germline V gene has CDR1 MDHEN and CDR2 SYDVKM. V was pared by 5 bases and J by 0 bases, with 17 bases between. This CDR3 region has 17 residues. The CDR3 loop reads CASSRGGILYSNQPQHF. DNA for the CDR3: TGTGCCAGCAGTAGGGGTGGGATCCTCTATAGCAATCAGCCCCAGCATTTT.

This rearrangement joins TRBV5-8 to TRBJ1-6; D may be TRBD1 (5 bases). The CDR3 extends over 15 amino acids. V was shortened by 3 bases and J by 3 bases, with 10 bases between the two germline ends. Germline V CDR1 and CDR2: SGHTS, YDEGEE. CDR3 sequence reads: CASSSGVSYNSPLHF. CDR3 coding DNA: TGTGCCAGCAGCTCGGGGGTTAGCTATAATTCACCCCTCCACTTT.

This clone appeared a single time. This chain links TRBV19 with TRBJ2-2, with TRBD1 identical over 8 bases. V lost 3 bases to trimming and J lost 6 bases; unmatched junction nucleotides: 3. CDR1 and CDR2 (germline): LNHDA, SQIVND (reference sequence). CDR3 length: 14 residues. The CDR3 sequence: CASSMAQGAGELFF. CDR3 coding DNA: TGTGCCAGTAGTATGGCACAGGGGGCCGGGGAGCTGTTTTTT.

The V call is TRBV28, the J call TRBJ1-5; no reliable D call. The length of the CDR3 is 14 residues. Trimming cost V 2 bases and J 7 bases, with 12 bases left between them. Germline loops: CDR1 MDHEN, CDR2 SYDVKM. As DNA, the CDR3 is TGTGCCAGCAGTTTACCTCAGGCCAGGCAGCCCCAGCATTTT. Residues: CASSLPQARQPQHF.

The gene calls are TRBV2 and TRBJ2-1, with D maybe TRBD1 (6 bases). CDR3 length: 14 residues. The V gene's germline CDR1 is SNHLY and CDR2 FYNNEI. The germline V and J ends were trimmed by 0 bases and 5 bases, with 8 bases remaining between them. The CDR3 DNA sequence: TGTGCCAGCAGTGAAGCACAGGGTAACAATGAGCAGTTCTTC. Translating it yields CASSEAQGNNEQFF.

The chain combines TRBV28 with TRBJ1-3; D unclear. This CDR3 contains 12 residues. Germline V gene data show CDR1 as MDHEN and CDR2 as SYDVKM. The germline V and J ends were trimmed by 3 bases and 4 bases, with 4 bases remaining between them. CDR3 amino acids: CASSLAGNTIYF. DNA for the CDR3: TGTGCCAGCAGTTTGGCCGGAAACACCATATATTTT.

The chain links TRBV12-3 or TRBV12-4 to TRBJ1-2; D unresolved. The CDR3 runs to 13 residues. V was trimmed by 3 bases and J by 4 bases, leaving 9 bases between them. The DNA for the CDR3 is TGTGCCAGCAGTTTTGGGCAGAGCTATGGCTACACCTTC. Translation gives CASSFGQSYGYTF.

The J gene is TRBJ1-5, the V gene TRBV18, with D perhaps matching TRBD1 (5 bases). The germline gives CDR1 KGHSH, CDR2 LQKENI. V dropped 6 bases and J dropped 2 bases, with 17 bases sitting between them. This CDR3 has 16 residues. CDR3 nucleotides: TGTGCCAGCTCTAAAACCCCCAGGGCCGGCAATCAGCCCCAGCATTTT. Its translation: CASSKTPRAGNQPQHF.

This clone was detected a few times. The chain uses TRBV5-1 and TRBJ2-5; 8 bases are shared with TRBD2. The ends lost 4 bases at V and 5 bases at J; junction bases unmatched: 10. The CDR3 sequence is 15 residues long. Germline values: CDR1 SGHRS, CDR2 YFSETQ. The CDR3 region is CASSHLSGNVETQYF. The CDR3 nucleotides are TGCGCCAGCAGCCATCTTAGCGGGAATGTGGAGACCCAGTACTTC.

This clone has a handful of counts. The chain couples TRBV28 to TRBJ1-5, with a tentative D call TRBD1 (6 bases). CDR1 is MDHEN and CDR2 is SYDVKM in the germline V gene. This CDR3 has 15 residues. Trimming took off 6 bases at V and 0 bases at J, with 12 bases between the two ends. The CDR3 nucleotides are TGTGCCAGCAGGTCCGACAGGCGTAGCAATCAGCCCCAGCATTTT. It is translated as CASRSDRRSNQPQHF.

The J gene is TRBJ1-2, the V gene TRBV14; TRBD1 agrees at 7 bases. The CDR3 has 15 residues. V gave up 4 bases and J gave up 2 bases; unmatched junction bases: 7. The germline V gene has CDR1 SGHDN and CDR2 FVKESK. The CDR3, as DNA: TGTGCCAGCAGCCTAACCGGGACAGACAACTATGGCTACACCTTC. Amino acid sequence: CASSLTGTDNYGYTF.

The V gene is TRBV18, the J gene TRBJ2-5; no clear D gene. CDR3 size: 13 residues. V dropped 5 bases and J dropped 4 bases, with 11 bases sitting between them. Germline CDR1 KGHSH, CDR2 LQKENI. This CDR3 reads CASSSVVSETQYF. As DNA, the CDR3 is TGTGCCAGCTCATCAGTGGTGTCAGAGACCCAGTACTTC.

The chain employs TRBV28 and TRBJ2-7; the D is unclear. The CDR3 is 12 amino acids. Trimming stripped 10 bases from V and 1 base from J, with 11 bases between. Per the germline V gene, CDR1 is MDHEN and CDR2 is SYDVKM. For the CDR3, the DNA is TGTGCCACGCGTCGGGTTTCCTACGAGCAGTACTTC. It encodes CATRRVSYEQYF.

V is TRBV24-1 and J is TRBJ2-2, with TRBD2 identical over 16 bases. The CDR3 runs to 19 residues. Germline V CDR1 and CDR2: KGHDR, SFDVKD. V gave up 1 base and J gave up 4 bases; unmatched junction bases: 5. CDR3 coding DNA: TGTGCCACCAGTGATTTCGGGACTAGCGGGAGGGCGGGCACCGGGGAGCTGTTTTTT. Encoded protein: CATSDFGTSGRAGTGELFF.

CDR3 bases: TGTGCCAGCAGCTTGGGGGCGGGGGACACCGGGGAGCTGTTTTTT. It yields the protein CASSLGAGDTGELFF. J is TRBJ2-2 and V is TRBV5-4; 7 bases line up with TRBD2. This CDR3 region has 15 residues. Germline values: CDR1 SGHNT, CDR2 YYREEE (reference sequence). J was trimmed by 3 bases and V by 0 bases; bases with no gene match: 2.

The chain carries TRBV5-6 and TRBJ2-1; the match to TRBD2 covers 12 bases. The CDR3 extends over 15 amino acids. Germline assignment: CDR1 SGHDT and CDR2 YYEEEE. V trimming: 3 bases; J trimming: 6 bases; junction bases outside the gene matches: 4. The CDR3 DNA reads as TGTGCCAGCAGCTCTAGCGGGAGGGCCCTCAATGAGCAGTTCTTC. Translating it yields CASSSSGRALNEQFF.

The chain links TRBV6-9 to TRBJ2-3, with D maybe TRBD1 (5 bases). This CDR3 comprises 12 residues. V was trimmed by 2 bases and J by 5 bases, leaving 5 bases between them. Germline V lookup: CDR1 MNHGY, CDR2 SVAAGI. The CDR3 reads CASSYQGDTQYF. DNA of the CDR3: TGTGCCAGCAGTTATCAGGGAGATACGCAGTATTTT.

The rearrangement links TRBV11-1 to TRBJ2-5, with D possibly matching TRBD1 (6 bases). Germline values: CDR1 SGHAT, CDR2 FQDESV (reference sequence). V was trimmed by 5 bases and J by 5 bases, leaving 15 bases between them. CDR3 size: 14 residues. The CDR3 is CASSPRDIRETQYF. The CDR3 bases are TGTGCCAGCAGCCCCAGGGACATTCGGGAGACCCAGTACTTC. Filled out from reference TRBV11-1 and TRBJ2-5, the complete variable domain reads EAEVAQSPRYKITEKSQAVAFWCDPISGHATLYWYRQILGQGPELLVQFQDESVVDDSQLPKDRFSAERLKGVDSTLKIQPAELGDSAMYLCASSPRDIRETQYFGPGTRLLVL.

This clone has just one count. The rearrangement uses TRBV11-2 and TRBJ2-3; 7 bases match TRBD1. Germline-derived CDR1 and CDR2 are SGHAT and FQNNGV. Trimming at V came to 4 bases and at J to 1 base, leaving 5 bases not matched to a gene. This CDR3 contains 15 residues. Written as DNA, the CDR3 is TGTGCCAGCAGCTGGTGGACAGGTGGCACAGATACGCAGTATTTT. It translates to CASSWWTGGTDTQYF.

The V and J genes are TRBV7-8 and TRBJ1-5; possible D gene TRBD1, 6 bases. CDR1 is SGHVS, CDR2 FQNEAQ, per germline. Trimming took off 1 base at V and 2 bases at J, with 21 bases between the two ends. CDR3 length: 19 amino acids. The CDR3 sequence: CASSLVYGQGRIRNQPQHF. CDR3 bases: TGTGCCAGCAGCTTAGTTTATGGGCAGGGGCGTATCCGCAATCAGCCCCAGCATTTT.

This clone came up once. The chain recombines TRBV29-1 with TRBJ1-2; possibly TRBD1 for D (5 bases). CDR3 size: 14 residues. Germline CDR1 reads SQVTM; CDR2 reads ANQGSEA. The V gene lost 2 bases and the J gene lost 8 bases, with 18 bases spanning the gap. DNA for the CDR3: TGCAGCGTTGAAAACTGGGGCTCCGAGGTGGGCTACACCTTC. This sequence encodes CSVENWGSEVGYTF.

This clone showed up just a few times. J is TRBJ2-2 and V is TRBV7-6, with 11 bases matching TRBD2. V shed 5 bases and J 6 bases; nucleotides not matched to a gene: 5. The CDR3 runs 15 residues. Germline CDR1 is SGHVS and CDR2 is FNYEAQ. The CDR3 here is CASSQTSGKAGELFF. DNA for the CDR3: TGTGCCAGCAGCCAGACTAGCGGGAAGGCCGGGGAGCTGTTTTTT.

This chain links TRBV6-5 with TRBJ2-5, with D possibly matching TRBD1 (6 bases). The CDR3 runs to 12 residues. The germline V and J ends were trimmed by 8 bases and 5 bases, with 12 bases remaining between them. From germline, CDR1 is MNHEY and CDR2 SVGAGI. This CDR3 reads CASGTGQETQYF. In DNA, the CDR3 is TGTGCCAGCGGAACAGGGCAGGAGACCCAGTACTTC.

The chain links TRBV7-9 to TRBJ2-3, with D possibly matching TRBD2 (6 bases). The V and J ends lost 2 bases and 2 bases respectively, with 14 bases between them. CDR3 length equals 16 residues. Germline V gives CDR1 SEHNR, CDR2 FQNEAQ (reference sequence). CDR3 coding DNA: TGTGCCAGCAGCTTAAATGCGGGATTCTTCACAGATACGCAGTATTTT. Translation: CASSLNAGFFTDTQYF.